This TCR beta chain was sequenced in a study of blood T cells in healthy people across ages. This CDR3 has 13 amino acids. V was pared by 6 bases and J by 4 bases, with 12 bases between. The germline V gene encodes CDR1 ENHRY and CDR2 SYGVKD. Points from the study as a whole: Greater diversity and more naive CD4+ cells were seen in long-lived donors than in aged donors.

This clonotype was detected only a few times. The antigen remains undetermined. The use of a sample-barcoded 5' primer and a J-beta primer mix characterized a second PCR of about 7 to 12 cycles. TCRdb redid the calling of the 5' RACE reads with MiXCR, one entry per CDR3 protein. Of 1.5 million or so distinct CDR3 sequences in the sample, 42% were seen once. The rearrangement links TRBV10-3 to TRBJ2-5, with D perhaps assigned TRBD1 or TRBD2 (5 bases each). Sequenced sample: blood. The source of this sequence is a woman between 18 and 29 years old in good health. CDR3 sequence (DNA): TGTGCCATCAGGTCTGGGACGGTAGAGACCCAGTACTTC. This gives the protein CAIRSGTVETQYF.